This TCR beta chain derives from a study of CD8 T cells in Susac syndrome. After extraction with the RNeasy kit, 0.5 to 1 ug of the RNA was reverse transcribed using random hexamers. MiXCR, applied by TCRdb to the immunoSEQ multiplex PCR reads, yields one record per CDR3 protein. The table records about 69,000 distinct CDR3 sequences, more than 85% of them present only once. V dropped 0 bases and J dropped 4 bases, with 10 bases sitting between them. This CDR3 comprises 15 residues. TCR beta sequences were obtained from blood CD8+ and CD4+ T cells. While CD8+ and CD4+ T cells were isolated negatively, TEMRA cells were enriched by FACS.

This chain joins TRBV12-3 or TRBV12-4 and TRBJ2-1; a possible D gene is TRBD2 (5 bases). Sequencing input: CD8+ T cells from PBMCs. The receptor comes from a human donor with multiple sclerosis. The DNA of the CDR3 is TGTGCCAGCAGTTTAGCGGGAGTTCTGTACAATGAGCAGTTCTTC. Encoded protein: CASSLAGVLYNEQFF.